This note documents a single TCR beta chain sequence. TCRdb's copy holds only in-frame clones and misses some; the assay was immunoSEQ multiplex PCR. The data contain some 240,000 clones, around four fifths of them singletons. This sample is part of a study of blood T cell repertoires in COVID-19. Across the whole study: PBMCs, B-cell-depleted T cells, or T cells were the source of the cDNA or gDNA that made up the material.

This clonotype was obtained from a young man with acute COVID-19. Sequences were obtained from PBMCs or T cells enriched from blood (not recorded which).

CDR3 sequence (DNA): TGTGCCAGTACCCCCGGACAGGTCAGCTCCTACAATGAGCAGTTCTTC. Translated, it gives CASTPGQVSSYNEQFF. The chain recombines TRBV19 with TRBJ2-1; 7 bases match TRBD1. The CDR3 runs to 16 residues. CDR1 and CDR2 from the germline V gene are LNHDA and SQIVND (reference sequence). The V and J ends lost 7 bases and 0 bases, in that order; junction bases with no gene match: 9.